The source of this T cell receptor beta chain is a study of T cells in Graves' hyperthyroidism and ophthalmopathy. Using RNA transcripts as the source, TCR beta CDR3 regions were amplified. First-round RT-PCR with HTBI primers amplified the TCR CDR3 region. TCRdb re-called the multiplex PCR reads with MiXCR, one entry per CDR3 protein. Of about 570,000 distinct CDR3 sequences listed, around 15% are singletons. V shed 3 bases and J shed 2 bases, with 11 bases lying between them. The CDR3 length is 14 residues. Germline loops: CDR1 DFQATT, CDR2 SNEGSKA (reference sequence). The chain is built from TRBV20-1 and TRBJ1-5, with no clear D. Material for sequencing was blood. The sequence was collected from a woman between 40 and 55 years old with Graves' hyperthyroidism. The CDR3 reads CSASRAVGNQPQHF. The CDR3 nucleotides read TGCAGTGCTAGTAGGGCAGTCGGCAATCAGCCCCAGCATTTT.